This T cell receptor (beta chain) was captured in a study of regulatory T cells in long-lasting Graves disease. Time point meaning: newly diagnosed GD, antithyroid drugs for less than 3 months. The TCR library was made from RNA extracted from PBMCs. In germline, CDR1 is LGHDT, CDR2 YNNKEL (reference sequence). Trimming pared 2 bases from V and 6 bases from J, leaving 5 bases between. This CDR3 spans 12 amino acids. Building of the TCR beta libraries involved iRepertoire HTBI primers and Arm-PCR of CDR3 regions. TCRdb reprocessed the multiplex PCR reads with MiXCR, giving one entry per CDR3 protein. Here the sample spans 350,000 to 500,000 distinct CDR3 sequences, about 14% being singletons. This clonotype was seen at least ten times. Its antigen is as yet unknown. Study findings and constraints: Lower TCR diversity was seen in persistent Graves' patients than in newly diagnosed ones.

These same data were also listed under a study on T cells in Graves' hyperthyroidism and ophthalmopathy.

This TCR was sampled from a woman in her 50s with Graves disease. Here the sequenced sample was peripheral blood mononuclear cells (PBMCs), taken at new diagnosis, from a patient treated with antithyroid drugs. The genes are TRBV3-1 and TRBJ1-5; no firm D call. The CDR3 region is CASSQMGQPQHF. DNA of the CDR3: TGTGCCAGCAGCCAAATGGGTCAGCCCCAGCATTTT. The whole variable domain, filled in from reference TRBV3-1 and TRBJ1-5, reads DTAVSQTPKYLVTQMGNDKSIKCEQNLGHDTMYWYKQDSKKFLKIMFSYNNKELIINETVPNRFSPKSPDKAHLNLHINSLELGDSAVYFCASSQMGQPQHFGDGTRLSIL.